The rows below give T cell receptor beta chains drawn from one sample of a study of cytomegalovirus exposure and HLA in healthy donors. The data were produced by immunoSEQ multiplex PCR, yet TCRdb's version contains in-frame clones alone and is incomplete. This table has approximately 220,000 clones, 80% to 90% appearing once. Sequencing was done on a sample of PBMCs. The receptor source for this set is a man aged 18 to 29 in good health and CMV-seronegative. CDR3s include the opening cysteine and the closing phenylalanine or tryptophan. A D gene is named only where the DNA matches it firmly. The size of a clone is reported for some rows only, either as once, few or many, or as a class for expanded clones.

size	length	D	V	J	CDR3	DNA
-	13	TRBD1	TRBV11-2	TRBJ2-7	CASSYSTGEQQYF	TGTGCCAGCAGCTATTCTACAGGGGAACAGCAGTACTTC
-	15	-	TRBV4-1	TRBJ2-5	CASSQDVSRVETQYF	TGCGCCAGCAGCCAAGATGTTAGCAGGGTGGAGACCCAGTACTTC
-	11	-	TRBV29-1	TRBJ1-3	CSILVGNTIYF	TGCAGCATACTGGTAGGAAACACCATATATTTT
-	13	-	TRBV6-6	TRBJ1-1	CASSYGDSPEAFF	TGTGCCAGCAGTTACGGAGACTCCCCGGAAGCTTTCTTT
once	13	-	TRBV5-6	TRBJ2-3	CASRIPLADTQYF	TGTGCCAGCCGGATCCCCCTAGCCGATACGCAGTATTTT
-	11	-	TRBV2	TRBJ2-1	CASIWEAEQFF	TGTGCCAGCATTTGGGAGGCTGAGCAGTTCTTC
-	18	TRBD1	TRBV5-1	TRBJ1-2	CASSLVGGTGTIDYGYTF	TGCGCCAGCAGCTTGGTTGGGGGGACAGGAACTATCGACTATGGCTACACCTTC
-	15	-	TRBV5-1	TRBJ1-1	CASSEDLAANTEAFF	TGCGCCAGCAGCGAGGATCTTGCTGCGAACACTGAAGCTTTCTTT
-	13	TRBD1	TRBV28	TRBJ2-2	CASEWTGPGELFF	TGTGCCAGCGAATGGACAGGGCCCGGGGAGCTGTTTTTT
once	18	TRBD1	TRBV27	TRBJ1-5	CASSPLSPSQGKGQPQHF	TGTGCCAGCAGTCCTCTATCACCATCACAGGGGAAGGGACAGCCCCAGCATTTT
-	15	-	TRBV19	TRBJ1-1	CASSILAGVNTEAFF	TGTGCCAGTAGTATTTTGGCAGGGGTGAACACTGAAGCTTTCTTT
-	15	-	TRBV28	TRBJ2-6	CASTTPGAGANVLTF	TGTGCCAGCACCACGCCAGGGGCTGGGGCCAACGTCCTGACTTTC